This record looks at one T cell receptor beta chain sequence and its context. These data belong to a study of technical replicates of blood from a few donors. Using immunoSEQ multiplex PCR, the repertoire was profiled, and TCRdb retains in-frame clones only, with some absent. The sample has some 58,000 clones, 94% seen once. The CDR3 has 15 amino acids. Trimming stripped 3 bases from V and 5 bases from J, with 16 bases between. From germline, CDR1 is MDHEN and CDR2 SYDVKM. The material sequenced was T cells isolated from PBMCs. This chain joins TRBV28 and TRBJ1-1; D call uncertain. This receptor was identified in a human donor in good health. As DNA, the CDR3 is TGTGCCAGCAGTTTTCCCAACATGCCGAGGACTGAAGCTTTCTTT. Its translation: CASSFPNMPRTEAFF.